These T cell receptor beta chains were read from a single sample in a study of memory CD4+ T cells and cytomegalovirus serostatus. Generated by immunoSEQ multiplex PCR, the TCRdb table keeps only in-frame clones and is missing some. The table includes nearly 60,000 clones, roughly 81% detected once. Sequencing was performed on memory CD4+ T cells from blood. The receptors derive from an adult in good health and CMV-seronegative. Each CDR3 is given with its conserved first and last residue. Each record gives: D gene, V gene, J gene, clone size, CDR3 protein, CDR3 DNA. The D gene is left open where the match is weak. Size is stated for part of the rows, as once, few or many counts, or as a class when the clone is expanded.

d_call: TRBD1; v_call: TRBV4-1; j_call: TRBJ1-4; clone_size: -; cdr3_aa: CASSQEGGTGNEKLFF; cdr3_nt: TGCGCCAGCAGCCAAGAAGGGGGGACAGGGAATGAAAAACTGTTTTTT
d_call: -; v_call: TRBV19; j_call: TRBJ1-1; clone_size: -; cdr3_aa: CASSRQRTEAFF; cdr3_nt: TGTGCCAGTAGTCGGCAGCGCACTGAAGCTTTCTTT
d_call: -; v_call: TRBV15; j_call: TRBJ1-4; clone_size: once; cdr3_aa: CATSRGSGIATNEKLFF; cdr3_nt: TGTGCCACCAGCAGGGGGTCAGGGATAGCAACTAATGAAAAACTGTTTTTT
d_call: -; v_call: TRBV4-3; j_call: TRBJ1-6; clone_size: -; cdr3_aa: CASSQDLIGDSPLHF; cdr3_nt: TGCGCCAGCAGCCAAGATTTGATTGGGGATTCACCCCTCCACTTT
d_call: -; v_call: TRBV27; j_call: TRBJ1-2; clone_size: -; cdr3_aa: CASSFVEGDGYTF; cdr3_nt: TGTGCCAGCAGTTTTGTAGAGGGCGATGGCTACACCTTC
d_call: -; v_call: TRBV27; j_call: TRBJ2-3; clone_size: -; cdr3_aa: CASSPRSAGSTDTQYF; cdr3_nt: TGTGCCAGCAGTCCCCGCTCCGCGGGGAGCACAGATACGCAGTATTTT
d_call: -; v_call: TRBV12-5; j_call: TRBJ2-5; clone_size: -; cdr3_aa: CASGTGTSIQETQYF; cdr3_nt: TGTGCTAGTGGCACCGGGACATCAATACAAGAGACCCAGTACTTC
d_call: TRBD2; v_call: TRBV19; j_call: TRBJ2-1; clone_size: -; cdr3_aa: CASSRPSLAGGVNEQFF; cdr3_nt: TGTGCCAGTAGTCGCCCTTCCCTAGCGGGAGGCGTTAATGAGCAGTTCTTC
d_call: TRBD1; v_call: TRBV6-1; j_call: TRBJ2-5; clone_size: -; cdr3_aa: CASTTGGQETQYF; cdr3_nt: TGTGCCAGCACGACAGGGGGACAAGAGACCCAGTACTTC
d_call: -; v_call: TRBV19; j_call: TRBJ1-5; clone_size: -; cdr3_aa: CASSISRIDSNQPQHF; cdr3_nt: TGTGCCAGTAGTATCAGCCGGATAGATAGCAATCAGCCCCAGCATTTT
d_call: -; v_call: TRBV28; j_call: TRBJ1-1; clone_size: once; cdr3_aa: CASRGRAGTEAFF; cdr3_nt: TGTGCCAGCAGAGGTAGGGCGGGCACTGAAGCTTTCTTT
d_call: -; v_call: TRBV5-1; j_call: TRBJ1-3; clone_size: -; cdr3_aa: CASSLAPGLSGNTIYF; cdr3_nt: TGCGCCAGCAGCTTGGCTCCCGGGCTAAGTGGAAACACCATATATTTT
d_call: -; v_call: TRBV20-1; j_call: TRBJ2-3; clone_size: few; cdr3_aa: CSARRVDTQYF; cdr3_nt: TGCAGTGCTAGAAGGGTTGATACGCAGTATTTT
d_call: TRBD1; v_call: TRBV7-3; j_call: TRBJ2-3; clone_size: -; cdr3_aa: CASSPSDRRASGTDTQYF; cdr3_nt: TGTGCCAGCAGCCCCTCGGACAGGCGAGCCTCTGGCACAGATACGCAGTATTTT
d_call: -; v_call: TRBV30; j_call: TRBJ2-3; clone_size: -; cdr3_aa: CAWSVQRDTQYF; cdr3_nt: TGTGCCTGGAGTGTACAACGGGATACGCAGTATTTT
d_call: -; v_call: TRBV27; j_call: TRBJ1-5; clone_size: -; cdr3_aa: CASSPYSNQPQHF; cdr3_nt: TGTGCCAGCAGCCCATATAGCAATCAGCCCCAGCATTTT
d_call: -; v_call: TRBV30; j_call: TRBJ1-2; clone_size: -; cdr3_aa: CAWRPPWGGTSNYGYTF; cdr3_nt: TGTGCCTGGAGACCACCGTGGGGGGGAACCAGTAACTATGGCTACACCTTC
d_call: -; v_call: TRBV5-5; j_call: TRBJ2-2; clone_size: -; cdr3_aa: CASSLWAGELFF; cdr3_nt: TGTGCCAGCAGCTTGTGGGCCGGGGAGCTGTTTTTT
d_call: -; v_call: TRBV11-2; j_call: TRBJ1-2; clone_size: -; cdr3_aa: CASGSGHNGAGYTF; cdr3_nt: TGTGCCAGCGGTTCGGGACACAATGGGGCTGGCTACACCTTC
d_call: TRBD2; v_call: TRBV7-2; j_call: TRBJ2-1; clone_size: -; cdr3_aa: CASSHFGTRPVGEQFF; cdr3_nt: TGTGCCAGCAGCCACTTTGGGACTAGACCCGTGGGGGAGCAGTTCTTC
d_call: -; v_call: TRBV18; j_call: TRBJ2-5; clone_size: -; cdr3_aa: CASSPGVDETQYF; cdr3_nt: TGTGCCAGCTCACCTGGGGTGGACGAGACCCAGTACTTC
d_call: TRBD1; v_call: TRBV19; j_call: TRBJ2-3; clone_size: -; cdr3_aa: CASSTPGQGPGIAQYF; cdr3_nt: TGTGCCAGTAGTACTCCAGGACAGGGGCCGGGGATTGCGCAGTATTTT
d_call: -; v_call: TRBV9; j_call: TRBJ1-5; clone_size: -; cdr3_aa: CASSVVAGMYQPQHF; cdr3_nt: TGTGCCAGCAGCGTAGTCGCAGGGATGTACCAGCCCCAGCATTTT
d_call: -; v_call: TRBV28; j_call: TRBJ1-1; clone_size: -; cdr3_aa: CASSLNPSYGRGAFF; cdr3_nt: TGTGCCAGCAGCCTAAACCCCAGTTATGGCCGAGGAGCTTTCTTT
d_call: TRBD2; v_call: TRBV7-9; j_call: TRBJ2-1; clone_size: -; cdr3_aa: CASSLTSGILNEQFF; cdr3_nt: TGTGCCAGCAGCTTAACTAGCGGAATACTAAATGAGCAGTTCTTC
d_call: TRBD1; v_call: TRBV12-5; j_call: TRBJ1-1; clone_size: once; cdr3_aa: CASGQTTGQGNTEAFF; cdr3_nt: TGTGCTAGTGGCCAGACTACCGGACAGGGGAACACTGAAGCTTTCTTT
d_call: -; v_call: TRBV7-3; j_call: TRBJ1-1; clone_size: -; cdr3_aa: CASSPGAGVTEAFF; cdr3_nt: TGTGCCAGCAGCCCAGGGGCGGGGGTGACTGAAGCTTTCTTT
d_call: -; v_call: TRBV30; j_call: TRBJ2-1; clone_size: few; cdr3_aa: CAWSLTSLGSDEQFF; cdr3_nt: TGTGCCTGGAGCCTTACCAGTTTGGGAAGCGATGAGCAGTTCTTC
d_call: -; v_call: TRBV4-2; j_call: TRBJ1-2; clone_size: -; cdr3_aa: CASSQDGKGTGYTF; cdr3_nt: TGTGCCAGCAGCCAAGATGGGAAGGGGACTGGCTACACCTTC
d_call: TRBD1; v_call: TRBV4-1; j_call: TRBJ2-2; clone_size: -; cdr3_aa: CASSQDIWDRGFTGELFF; cdr3_nt: TGCGCCAGCAGCCAAGATATTTGGGACAGGGGATTCACCGGGGAGCTGTTTTTT
d_call: TRBD1; v_call: TRBV5-8; j_call: TRBJ2-2; clone_size: -; cdr3_aa: CASSLSFKGQTTGELFF; cdr3_nt: TGTGCCAGCAGCTTGTCGTTTAAGGGACAGACAACCGGGGAGCTGTTTTTT
d_call: -; v_call: TRBV7-9; j_call: TRBJ2-4; clone_size: -; cdr3_aa: CASSPPGQRLAKNIQYF; cdr3_nt: TGTGCCAGCAGCCCCCCTGGGCAGCGACTAGCCAAAAACATTCAGTACTTC
d_call: -; v_call: TRBV4-2; j_call: TRBJ2-7; clone_size: -; cdr3_aa: CASSQVSGEQYF; cdr3_nt: TGTGCCAGCAGCCAAGTATCTGGCGAGCAGTACTTC
d_call: -; v_call: TRBV6-1; j_call: TRBJ2-1; clone_size: -; cdr3_aa: CASSEVAANYNEQFF; cdr3_nt: TGTGCCAGCAGTGAAGTAGCGGCTAATTACAATGAGCAGTTCTTC
d_call: -; v_call: TRBV4-1; j_call: TRBJ1-2; clone_size: -; cdr3_aa: CASSQERAGYTF; cdr3_nt: TGCGCCAGCAGCCAAGAGAGGGCGGGCTACACCTTC
d_call: TRBD1; v_call: TRBV2; j_call: TRBJ1-2; clone_size: once; cdr3_aa: CASSRIGTADYGYTF; cdr3_nt: TGTGCCAGCAGTCGAATTGGGACAGCGGACTATGGCTACACCTTC
d_call: -; v_call: TRBV15; j_call: TRBJ1-5; clone_size: -; cdr3_aa: CATSSTVNQPQHF; cdr3_nt: TGTGCCACCAGCAGCACAGTTAATCAGCCCCAGCATTTT